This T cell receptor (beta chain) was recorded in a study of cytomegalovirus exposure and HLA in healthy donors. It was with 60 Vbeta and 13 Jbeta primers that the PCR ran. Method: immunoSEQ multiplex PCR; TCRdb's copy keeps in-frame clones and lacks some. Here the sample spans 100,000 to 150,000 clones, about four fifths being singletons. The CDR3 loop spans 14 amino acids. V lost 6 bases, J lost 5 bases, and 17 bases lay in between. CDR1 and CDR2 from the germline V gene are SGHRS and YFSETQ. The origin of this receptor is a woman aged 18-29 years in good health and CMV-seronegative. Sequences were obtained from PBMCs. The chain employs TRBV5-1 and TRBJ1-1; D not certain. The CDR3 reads CASTSAGGKTEAFF. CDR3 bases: TGCGCCAGCACCTCGGCGGGAGGGAAAACTGAAGCTTTCTTT.